The subject of this entry is one T cell receptor beta chain. The target antigen is unknown. The investigators reverse transcribed all of the isolated RNA, so they sequenced expressed TCRB transcripts. Measured with immunoSEQ multiplex PCR; TCRdb has only the in-frame clones, and not every one. The data show a few hundred thousand clones, around 14% seen once. The CDR3 consists of 14 residues. CDR1 is MNHEY, CDR2 SVGAGI, per germline. V shed 2 bases, J shed 5 bases, and the junction held 3 bases outside the gene matches. This entry is derived from a study of beta chain features in type 1 diabetes. Findings and limits, study-wide: Moderately but significantly shorter TCRB CDR3s were found in Type 1 diabetes patients in all four CD4+ subsets. TCRB rearrangement may or may not be influenced by HLA type; here this remained unresolved.

The gene calls are TRBV6-5 and TRBJ2-1; TRBD2 matches at 7 bases. Sequencing was performed on naive CD4+ T cells from blood. The source of this sequence is a young man with type 1 diabetes. The CDR3 DNA sequence: TGTGCCAGCAGTTACGGGGAGGGCGACAATGAGCAGTTCTTC. Protein: CASSYGEGDNEQFF.